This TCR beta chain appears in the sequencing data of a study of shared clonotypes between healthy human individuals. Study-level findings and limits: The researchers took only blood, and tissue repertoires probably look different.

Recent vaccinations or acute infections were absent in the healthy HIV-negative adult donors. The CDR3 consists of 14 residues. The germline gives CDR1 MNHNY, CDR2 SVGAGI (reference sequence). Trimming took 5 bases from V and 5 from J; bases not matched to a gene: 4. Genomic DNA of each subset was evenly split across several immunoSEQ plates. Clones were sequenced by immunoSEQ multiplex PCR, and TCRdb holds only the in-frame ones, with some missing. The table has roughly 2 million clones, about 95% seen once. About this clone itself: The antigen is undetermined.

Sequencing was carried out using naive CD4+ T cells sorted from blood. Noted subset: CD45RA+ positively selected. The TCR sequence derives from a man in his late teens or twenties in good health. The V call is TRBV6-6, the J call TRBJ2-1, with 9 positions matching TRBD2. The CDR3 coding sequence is TGTGCCAGCAGTGCGGGAGGGCAGAACAATGAGCAGTTCTTC. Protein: CASSAGGQNNEQFF.